What follows are 9 T cell receptor beta chains derived from one specimen sequenced in a study of CD8+ T cells in alopecia areata listed by TCRdb under 2018. Libraries were prepared through the immunoSEQ multiplex PCR assay. RNA was extracted from all samples and reverse transcribed into cDNA, which served as template for TCR sequencing. TCRdb holds this immuneACCESS table with in-frame rearrangements only. Some clones are missing; in checked studies, unresolved V genes explain under half, and the rest has no known cause. The table shows around 110,000 clones here, with no singletons. Around a fifth of the sample belongs to the ten largest clones. The sequenced sample was lesional skin. The receptor set was obtained from a C3H/HeJ mouse with alopecia areata. The MHC haplotype that this mouse strain carries is H2-k.

Remarks on this clone: Gene names and germline refer to mouse. Read sequence stops 4 residues before the CDR3 end, and the germline J gene provides the missing end. The chain recombines TRBV13-1 with TRBJ1-1; 10 nucleotides agree with TRBD1. Germline V gene data show CDR1 as NSHNY and CDR2 as SYGAGN. The CDR3 extends over 13 amino acids. The covered CDR3 bases are TGTGCCAGCAGTGGGACAGGGGGGTCA. Amino acids: CASSGTGGS. The entire CDR3 is CASSGTGGSEVFF.

About this clone: The gene symbols are mouse symbols. The sequenced fragment ends 4 residues before the CDR3 boundary, so the rest is inferred from the germline J gene. The rearrangement uses TRBV13-3 and TRBJ2-5; D possibly corresponds to TRBD1 (6 bases). Germline V gene sequence: CDR1 NNHDY, CDR2 SYVADS. This CDR3 has 13 amino acids. The CDR3 is CASSSGEEDTQYF. Partial CDR3 DNA: TGTGCCAGCAGTTCAGGGGAGGAGGAC.

This clone was seen only a few times. Each gene name is a mouse one. The CDR3 extends 4 residues past the end of the read, so its final part is completed from the germline J gene. The chain has TRBV1 and TRBJ2-7, with 9 bases lining up with TRBD2. The CDR3 length is 15 residues. CDR1 and CDR2 from the germline V gene are NSQYPW and LRSPGD (reference sequence). The CDR3 here is CTCSADWGGIYEQYF. The part of the CDR3 DNA that was read is TGCACCTGCAGTGCAGACTGGGGGGGAATTTAT. Based on the CDR3 plus reference TRBV1 and TRBJ2-7, the full variable domain is VTLLEQNPRWRLVPRGQAVNLRCILKNSQYPWMSWYQQDLQKQLQWLFTLRSPGDKEVKSLPGADYLATRVTDTELRLQVANMSQGRTLYCTCSADWGGIYEQYFGPGTRLTVL.

Only a few counts were recorded for this clone. Genes and germline are mouse. The CDR3 end lies 4 residues beyond the end of the read and is filled in from the germline J gene. The J gene is TRBJ2-1, the V gene TRBV1; 7 positions agree with TRBD2. Looked up from germline, CDR1 is NSQYPW and CDR2 is LRSPGD (reference sequence). V shed 3 bases and J 3 bases; nucleotides not matched to a gene: 5. This CDR3 region has 15 residues. The CDR3: CTCSATGSLYAEQFF. The DNA read from the CDR3 is TGCACCTGCAGTGCGACTGGGTCCCTCTATGCT.

Worth noting for this clone: Any gene name here is a mouse gene name. The read terminates 4 residues before the CDR3 end, so the remaining end is supplied by the germline J gene. The chain links TRBV2 to TRBJ2-1; 10 nucleotides match TRBD2. V trimming: 0 bases; J trimming: 2 bases; junction bases outside the gene matches: 4. CDR1 is LGHNA, CDR2 YSYQKL, per germline. The CDR3 consists of 17 residues. CDR3 bases read: TGTGCCAGCAGCCAAGATGAGGGACTGGGGTACTATGCT. Translated: CASSQDEGLGYYA. The whole CDR3 protein reads CASSQDEGLGYYAEQFF.

With respect to this clone: Germline and genes here are mouse. Read data end 4 residues before the CDR3 end; the end is taken from the germline J gene. The V gene is TRBV13-3, the J gene TRBJ2-5, with TRBD2 matching over 8 bases. There are 14 residues in the CDR3. J lost 0 bases, V lost 5 bases, and 2 bases had no gene match. From germline, CDR1 is NNHDY and CDR2 SYVADS. The covered CDR3 bases are TGTGCCAGCAGAGCTGGGGGGAACCAAGAC. Protein product: CASRAGGNQD. From start to end, the CDR3 is CASRAGGNQDTQYF.

Concerning this clone itself: Gene names and germline match the mouse. The read halts 4 residues ahead of the CDR3 end, with the missing end drawn from the germline J gene. The chain employs TRBV14 and TRBJ2-3; 8 nucleotides agree with TRBD1. Germline-derived CDR1 and CDR2 are SGHDT and FRDEAV. This CDR3 contains 14 residues. V was clipped by 4 bases and J by 1 base; unmatched bases: 2. CDR3 loop: CASSPGQGAETLYF. The sequenced part of the CDR3 DNA is TGTGCCAGCAGTCCGGGACAGGGTGCAGAA.

This clone was observed a few times. The germline and genes are mouse ones. With the read ending 4 residues before the CDR3 end, the germline J gene is used to fill in that end. The genes are TRBV19 and TRBJ2-3, with 11 bases lining up with TRBD2. With 5 bases clipped from V and 0 bases from J, the junction kept 8 bases outside the gene matches. The V gene's germline CDR1 is FNHDT and CDR2 SITEND (reference sequence). The CDR3 loop spans 17 amino acids. The CDR3 region is CASSPHWGGASAETLYF. Incomplete CDR3 DNA: TGTGCCAGCAGCCCTCACTGGGGGGGCGCCAGTGCAGAA.

This clone has a handful of counts. The gene names given are mouse names. The CDR3 bases that were read are TGCACCTGCAGTGGGGGACAGAACCCAAACTCC. It encodes CTCSGGQNPNS. The entire CDR3 protein reads CTCSGGQNPNSDYTF. The chain has TRBV1 and TRBJ1-2; 7 bases agree with TRBD1. The DNA ends 4 residues before the CDR3 does, and the rest of the CDR3 is filled in from the germline J gene. Germline V lookup: CDR1 NSQYPW, CDR2 LRSPGD (reference sequence). The junction had 5 bases not matched to a gene; V was cut back by 4 bases and J by 0 bases. The CDR3 extends over 15 amino acids.